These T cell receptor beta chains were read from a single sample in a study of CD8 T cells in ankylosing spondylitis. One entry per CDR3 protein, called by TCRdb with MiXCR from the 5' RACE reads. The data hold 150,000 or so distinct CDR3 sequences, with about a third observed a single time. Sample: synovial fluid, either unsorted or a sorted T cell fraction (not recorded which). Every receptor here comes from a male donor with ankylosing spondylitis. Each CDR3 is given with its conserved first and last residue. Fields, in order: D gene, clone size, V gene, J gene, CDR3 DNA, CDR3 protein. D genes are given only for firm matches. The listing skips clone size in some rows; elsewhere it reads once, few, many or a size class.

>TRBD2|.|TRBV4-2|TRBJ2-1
TGTGCCAGCAGCCAAGGACTAGCGGGGGCCAATGAGCAGTTCTTC
CASSQGLAGANEQFF
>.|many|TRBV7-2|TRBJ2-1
TGTGCCAGCAGCCGAACCGGAGGGGTTGAGCAGTTCTTC
CASSRTGGVEQFF
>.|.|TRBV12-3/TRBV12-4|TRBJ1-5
TGTGCCAGCAACGAGGGCAATCAGCCCCAGCATTTT
CASNEGNQPQHF
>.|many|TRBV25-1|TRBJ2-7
TGTGCCAGCAGTGATGGGCCCCGCTACGAGCAGTACTTC
CASSDGPRYEQYF
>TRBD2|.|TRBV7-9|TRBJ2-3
TGTGCCAGCAGTCTTCTAGCGGGGGCAGATACGCAGTATTTT
CASSLLAGADTQYF
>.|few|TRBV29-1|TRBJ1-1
TGCAGCGGGGGCCGTGGAGACACTGAAGCTTTCTTT
CSGGRGDTEAFF
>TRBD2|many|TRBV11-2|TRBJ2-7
TGTGCCAGCAGCACCGGGACTAGCGGTCTTGAGCAGTACTTC
CASSTGTSGLEQYF
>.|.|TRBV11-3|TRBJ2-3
TGTGCCAGCAGCCCAGGGGGGTTCACAGATACGCAGTATTTT
CASSPGGFTDTQYF
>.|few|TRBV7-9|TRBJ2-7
TGTGCCAGCAGCCAGAGGGGCAGGGGGGATGAGCAGTACTTC
CASSQRGRGDEQYF
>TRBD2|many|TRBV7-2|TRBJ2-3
TGTGCCAGCAGACCCGGACTAGCGGGAAGCACAGATACGCAGTATTTT
CASRPGLAGSTDTQYF
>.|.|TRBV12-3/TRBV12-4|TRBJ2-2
TGTGCCAGCAGCCCCGGCCAGAACACCGGGGAGCTGTTTTTT
CASSPGQNTGELFF
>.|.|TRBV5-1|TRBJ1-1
TGCGCCAGCAGCGAAGGGGGTGGGCGGACTGAAGCTTTCTTT
CASSEGGGRTEAFF
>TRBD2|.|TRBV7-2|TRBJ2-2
TGTGCCAGCAGGGGGACTAGCGGTTACACCGGGGAGCTGTTTTTT
CASRGTSGYTGELFF
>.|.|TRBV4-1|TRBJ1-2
TGCGCCAGCAGCCAATCGTGGGGCAGGGATGACTATGGCTACACCTTC
CASSQSWGRDDYGYTF
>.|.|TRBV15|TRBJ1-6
TGTGCCACCAGGCCGGGGGGAAAGGACTCACCCCTCCACTTT
CATRPGGKDSPLHF
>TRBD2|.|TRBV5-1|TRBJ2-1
TGCGCCAGCAGCTTCCGCAGGAGCGGGAGGAGGGGTGAGCAGTTCTTC
CASSFRRSGRRGEQFF
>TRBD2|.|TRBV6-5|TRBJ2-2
TGTGCCAGCAGTTACTCACGGGGCGGGGGAGGCACCGGGGAGCTGTTTTTT
CASSYSRGGGGTGELFF